The 20 T cell receptor beta chains listed next were all sequenced from one sample in a study of T-cell reconstitution after alpha-beta-depleted transplantation in children. The TCRbeta library incorporated unique molecular identifiers. MiXCR was run by TCRdb on the PCR reads, yielding one entry per CDR3 protein. The sample carries 150,000 to 250,000 distinct CDR3 sequences, 6.3% recorded once. Here the sequenced sample was PBMCs, taken before TCRalphabeta/CD19-depleted stem cell transplant. Every receptor here comes from a girl less than two years old with combined immunodeficiency, due to receive a stem cell transplant.

This clonotype was picked up many times. The chain employs TRBV5-8 and TRBJ2-1, with TRBD1 matching over 10 bases. Germline V gene sequence: CDR1 SGHTS, CDR2 YDEGEE. The CDR3 runs 16 residues. The ends lost 2 bases at V and 8 bases at J; junction bases unmatched: 10. The CDR3 coding sequence is TGTGCCAGCAGCTTCACCGGGACAGGGGATGTCTATGAGCAGTTCTTC. Translating gives CASSFTGTGDVYEQFF.

This clonotype was recorded many times. V gene TRBV4-3 combines with J gene TRBJ1-6; D not resolved. V lost 0 bases and J 2 bases, leaving 14 bases between the germline ends. The V gene's germline CDR1 is LGHNA and CDR2 YSLEER. This CDR3 comprises 18 residues. CDR3 in amino acids: CASSQEVGSRTYNSPLHF. As DNA, the CDR3 is TGCGCCAGCAGCCAAGAAGTTGGGTCTCGGACCTATAATTCACCCCTCCACTTT.

This clonotype turned up a few times. V and J are TRBV12-3 or TRBV12-4 and TRBJ2-3; 8 bases agree with TRBD2. The V gene end was trimmed by 5 bases and the J gene end by 2 bases; junction bases not matched to a gene: 6. The CDR3 spans 15 residues. CDR3 in amino acids: CASSKRGPLTDTQYF. CDR3 coding DNA: TGTGCCAGCAGTAAGCGGGGGCCGCTCACAGATACGCAGTATTTT.

In its sample, this clonotype was seen many times. The rearrangement uses TRBV4-2 and TRBJ2-1, with 8 bases aligning to TRBD2. The CDR3 runs 20 residues. The J segment lost 0 bases and the V segment lost 0 bases, leaving 13 bases of the junction unmatched. The germline V gene encodes CDR1 LGHNA and CDR2 YNFKEQ. CDR3 sequence: CASSQDREGPIQSSYNEQFF. As DNA, the CDR3 is TGTGCCAGCAGCCAAGATCGGGAGGGCCCTATTCAAAGCTCCTACAATGAGCAGTTCTTC.

This clonotype was detected many times. The V gene is TRBV12-3 or TRBV12-4, the J gene TRBJ1-1; the D is unclear. The CDR3 covers 13 residues. Trimming stripped 0 bases from V and 7 bases from J, with 9 bases between. DNA for the CDR3: TGTGCCAGCAGTTTAGCACCTTCCAATGAAGCTTTCTTT. Its protein is CASSLAPSNEAFF.

This clonotype was counted ten times or more. The chain carries TRBV28 and TRBJ2-1; 8 positions match TRBD1. The CDR3 runs to 14 residues. Germline-derived CDR1 and CDR2 are MDHEN and SYDVKM. V trimming: 6 bases; J trimming: 3 bases; junction bases outside the gene matches: 4. CDR3 DNA sequence: TGTGCCAGCAGCTACAGGGGGTTCTACAATGAGCAGTTCTTC. Its protein product is CASSYRGFYNEQFF.

At least ten counts were recorded for this clonotype. This chain connects TRBV29-1 to TRBJ2-7; 7 bases are a match to TRBD1. The junction had 11 bases not matched to a gene; V was cut back by 2 bases and J by 4 bases. This CDR3 is 15 amino acids long. Germline V CDR1 and CDR2: SQVTM, ANQGSEA. CDR3 DNA sequence: TGCAGCGTTGAACTGACAGGGTCTACAGAATACGAGCAGTACTTC. It translates to CSVELTGSTEYEQYF.

In its sample, this clonotype was seen many times. CDR3 loop: CAISDSYEQYF. The CDR3 nucleotides read TGTGCCATCAGTGACTCCTACGAGCAGTACTTC. The V gene is TRBV10-3, the J gene TRBJ2-7; D call uncertain. Germline CDR1 ENHRY, CDR2 SYGVKD. The CDR3 spans 11 residues. The V end lost 3 bases, the J end lost 0 bases, and 0 bases lay between the germline ends.

This clonotype was recorded at least ten times. The V gene is TRBV13, the J gene TRBJ2-4; D unresolved. The CDR3 sequence is 13 residues long. V lost 1 base, J lost 2 bases, and 3 bases lay in between. CDR1 is PRHDT, CDR2 FYEKMQ, per germline (reference sequence). The CDR3 nucleotides read TGTGCCAGCAGCTTAGATTCCAAAAACATTCAGTACTTC. Translating it yields CASSLDSKNIQYF.

This clonotype was counted many times. The CDR3, as DNA: TGTGCCAGCAGAAACACAGCGCTACCGAACACCGGGGAGCTGTTTTTT. Translated: CASRNTALPNTGELFF. The chain employs TRBV6-1 and TRBJ2-2; D remains ambiguous. This CDR3 has 16 amino acids. Trimming stripped 6 bases from V and 0 bases from J, with 14 bases between. The V gene's germline CDR1 is MNHNS and CDR2 SASEGT.

CDR3: CASSSGQGLWETQYF. CDR3 nucleotides: TGTGCCAGCAGCTCCGGACAGGGGCTGTGGGAGACCCAGTACTTC. V and J are TRBV5-6 and TRBJ2-5; 9 positions match TRBD1. The CDR3 loop spans 15 amino acids. Trimming removed 3 bases from V and 5 bases from J; junction bases left unmatched: 8. Germline values: CDR1 SGHDT, CDR2 YYEEEE. The whole variable domain, remainder taken from reference TRBV5-6 and TRBJ2-5, is DAGVTQSPTHLIKTRGQQVTLRCSPKSGHDTVSWYQQALGQGPQFIFQYYEEEERQRGNFPDRFSGHQFPNYSSELNVNALLLGDSALYLCASSSGQGLWETQYFGPGTRLLVL.

The table lists this clonotype with a few counts. V usage is TRBV19 and J usage is TRBJ2-6; no reliable D call. Trimming removed 5 bases at V and 0 bases at J, with 11 bases between. Germline CDR1 reads LNHDA; CDR2 reads SQIVND (reference sequence). The CDR3 contains 16 residues. The CDR3 DNA reads TGTGCCAGTAGTCCCTTCGTCTCCTCTGGGGCCAACGTCCTGACTTTC. Residues: CASSPFVSSGANVLTF.

Many counts were recorded for this clonotype. The CDR3 nucleotides read TGTGCCAGCAGTTTCGGGTACAGAACCTACGAGCAGTACTTC. Translation gives CASSFGYRTYEQYF. The chain links TRBV12-3 or TRBV12-4 to TRBJ2-7, with D unresolved. Trimming pared 3 bases from V and 2 bases from J, leaving 11 bases between. The CDR3 totals 14 residues.

The chain recombines TRBV20-1 with TRBJ2-7, with 7 nucleotides matching TRBD2. The V gene end was trimmed by 2 bases and the J gene end by 4 bases; junction bases not matched to a gene: 8. Germline V CDR1 and CDR2: DFQATT, SNEGSKA (reference sequence). This CDR3 is built from 14 residues. The CDR3 DNA reads as TGCAGTGCTAGATGGGGGGGAGAAAGGTACGAGCAGTACTTC. It specifies CSARWGGERYEQYF.

There are many counts of this clonotype. This rearrangement joins TRBV29-1 to TRBJ2-3; 7 nucleotides match TRBD1. V was pared by 6 bases and J by 3 bases, with 12 bases of the junction left unmatched. CDR1 SQVTM and CDR2 ANQGSEA come from the germline V gene. The CDR3 contains 15 residues. The DNA of the CDR3 is TGCAGCGTCCAGGGGGTCGTTAGCCAGACAGATACGCAGTATTTT. It codes for CSVQGVVSQTDTQYF.

This clonotype was detected ten times or more. This sequence joins TRBV7-9 and TRBJ2-2; TRBD2 aligns across 9 bases. The germline gives CDR1 SEHNR, CDR2 FQNEAQ (reference sequence). The CDR3 totals 15 residues. J lost 4 bases, V lost 4 bases, and 4 bases had no gene match. This chain's CDR3 is CASSSLTSGTGELFF. The CDR3 DNA reads TGTGCCAGCAGCTCCTTGACTAGCGGCACCGGGGAGCTGTTTTTT.

In its sample, this clonotype was seen many times. The V and J genes are TRBV15 and TRBJ2-1; D uncertain. In germline, CDR1 is LNHNV, CDR2 YYDKDF (reference sequence). The V gene lost 5 bases and the J gene lost 4 bases, with 24 bases spanning the gap. The CDR3 totals 18 residues. This CDR3 is CATSAKPQTAMFYNEQFF. CDR3 coding DNA: TGTGCCACCAGCGCCAAGCCTCAGACGGCCATGTTTTACAATGAGCAGTTCTTC.

On this clonotype: A read error may be the cause here, since a much bigger clone is one base away. The V gene is TRBV7-2, the J gene TRBJ2-1, with D uncertain. There are 17 residues in the CDR3. In germline, CDR1 is SGHTA, CDR2 FQGNSA. The CDR3: CASSPSVAEPSYNEQIF. The CDR3 DNA reads TGTGCCAGCAGCCCATCTGTCGCAGAACCCTCCTACAATGAGCAGATCTTC.

CDR3 in DNA: TGCGCCAGCAGCTTAGTGGCGGCAGTTGGGGCCAACGTCCTGACTTTC. Translated: CASSLVAAVGANVLTF. The chain uses TRBV5-1 and TRBJ2-6; D is undetermined. V was clipped by 2 bases and J by 3 bases, with 12 bases between them. Germline V gene data show CDR1 as SGHRS and CDR2 as YFSETQ. The CDR3 has 16 residues. The full variable domain, its missing parts supplied by reference TRBV5-1 and TRBJ2-6, is KAGVTQTPRYLIKTRGQQVTLSCSPISGHRSVSWYQQTPGQGLQFLFEYFSETQRNKGNFPGRFSGRQFSNSRSEMNVSTLELGDSALYLCASSLVAAVGANVLTFGAGSRLTVL.

This clonotype was counted at least ten times. The rearrangement links TRBV7-9 to TRBJ2-1; 8 nucleotides match TRBD2. Germline CDR1 is SEHNR and CDR2 is FQNEAQ (reference sequence). This CDR3 is 12 amino acids long. The J segment lost 10 bases and the V segment lost 8 bases, leaving 7 bases of the junction unmatched. The CDR3 bases are TGTGCCAGCCTGGGACTAGAGGGGGAGCAGTTCTTC. Translating it yields CASLGLEGEQFF.